What follows are 15 T cell receptor beta chains derived from one specimen sequenced in a study of patients and donors after allogeneic stem cell transplantation. TCRdb analysed the RT-PCR reads with MiXCR anew, one entry per CDR3 protein. The sample has roughly 200,000 distinct CDR3 sequences, more than 35% seen once. The sequenced sample consisted of blood, either unsorted or a sorted T cell fraction (not recorded which). All receptors derive from a human donor who was either an allogeneic HSCT recipient or a stem cell or donor lymphocyte infusion donor (not recorded which). It is not recorded whose cells these are; they may come from a transplant donor.

V gene TRBV5-1 combines with J gene TRBJ1-1; 7 bases are shared with TRBD1. V lost 5 bases, J lost 4 bases, and 8 bases stayed unmatched. The CDR3 is 14 amino acids. Germline-derived CDR1 and CDR2 are SGHRS and YFSETQ. CDR3 region: CASSSPGGFTEAFF. For the CDR3, the DNA is TGCGCCAGCAGTTCGCCAGGGGGTTTCACTGAAGCTTTCTTT.

The chain joins TRBV6-5 to TRBJ2-2; 13 bases are shared with TRBD2. J gave up 5 bases and V 7 bases, and 10 bases lay outside the gene matches. This CDR3 contains 17 residues. The germline V gene encodes CDR1 MNHEY and CDR2 SVGAGI. The DNA for the CDR3 is TGTGCCAGCACCCTACTAGCGGGAGGGCGGGGAACCGGGGAGCTGTTTTTT. Translation gives CASTLLAGGRGTGELFF.

This clonotype was observed a handful of times. J is TRBJ2-2 and V is TRBV6-2 or TRBV6-3; D gene ambiguous. The CDR3 has 13 amino acids. V was pared by 6 bases and J by 1 base, with 6 bases between. In germline, CDR1 is MNHEY, CDR2 SVGEGT. DNA of the CDR3: TGTGCCAGCAGGCACCTGAACACCGGGGAGCTGTTTTTT. Translated: CASRHLNTGELFF.

The chain has TRBV10-3 and TRBJ2-3; D gene uncertain. The CDR3 loop spans 14 amino acids. From germline, CDR1 is ENHRY and CDR2 SYGVKD. The V and J ends lost 4 bases and 0 bases respectively, with 8 bases between them. This chain's CDR3 is CAISGDLSTDTQYF. CDR3 sequence (DNA): TGTGCCATCAGTGGAGACCTAAGCACAGATACGCAGTATTTT.

The genes are TRBV12-3 or TRBV12-4 and TRBJ1-1, with unresolved D. V was cut by 6 bases and J by 0 bases, with 8 bases left in between. The CDR3 is made up of 13 amino acids. CDR3 sequence: CASSRELNTEAFF. DNA for the CDR3: TGTGCCAGCAGCCGGGAACTGAACACTGAAGCTTTCTTT.

This clonotype has a handful of counts. This chain links TRBV5-1 with TRBJ1-6, with D tentatively TRBD1 (6 bases). V lost 4 bases to trimming and J lost 8 bases, with 19 bases between them. CDR3 length equals 16 residues. CDR1 and CDR2 (germline): SGHRS, YFSETQ. The CDR3 DNA reads TGCGCCAGCAGCCCGGTTCCGAGACAGGAAGATTCACCCCTCCACTTT. Translated: CASSPVPRQEDSPLHF.

This clonotype was counted a few times. The chain recombines TRBV5-1 with TRBJ1-2; TRBD1 aligns across 11 bases. The V and J ends lost 3 bases and 8 bases, in that order; junction bases with no gene match: 6. The germline V gene encodes CDR1 SGHRS and CDR2 YFSETQ. The CDR3 has 14 residues. The chain's CDR3 is CASSWTGGSGGYTF. CDR3 DNA sequence: TGCGCCAGCAGCTGGACAGGGGGCTCGGGAGGCTACACCTTC.

V gene TRBV7-2 combines with J gene TRBJ2-4; weak D call: TRBD1 (6 bases). The CDR3 spans 18 residues. CDR1 is SGHTA and CDR2 is FQGNSA in the germline V gene. Trimming removed 1 base at V and 1 base at J, with 17 bases between. CDR3 sequence (DNA): TGTGCCAGCAGCTTAGAAATTTACAGGGTTGGGGCCAAAAACATTCAGTACTTC. Amino acids: CASSLEIYRVGAKNIQYF. The complete variable domain, with remaining parts taken from reference TRBV7-2 and TRBJ2-4, reads GAGVSQSPSNKVTEKGKDVELRCDPISGHTALYWYRQSLGQGLEFLIYFQGNSAPDKSGLPSDRFSAERTGGSVSTLTIQRTQQEDSAVYLCASSLEIYRVGAKNIQYFGAGTRLSVL.

The count of this clonotype is one. The rearrangement links TRBV5-1 to TRBJ2-5; weak D call: TRBD2 (6 bases). Germline V gene data show CDR1 as SGHRS and CDR2 as YFSETQ. V dropped 5 bases and J dropped 5 bases, with 13 bases sitting between them. This CDR3 is 13 amino acids long. The CDR3 nucleotides are TGCGCCAGCAGTCGGGAGATCGGGGAGACCCAGTACTTC. Translation gives CASSREIGETQYF.

There are a few counts of this clonotype. The chain has TRBV7-9 and TRBJ2-1; 9 bases are shared with TRBD2. The CDR3 totals 15 residues. After removal of 5 bases from V and 9 bases from J, the junction contained 11 bases not matched to a gene. Germline assignment: CDR1 SEHNR and CDR2 FQNEAQ (reference sequence). CDR3 residues: CASSLTSGDLGEQFF. The CDR3 DNA reads TGTGCCAGCAGCCTGACTAGCGGAGACTTGGGTGAGCAGTTCTTC.

This clonotype has more than one count but fewer than ten. This sequence joins TRBV12-3 or TRBV12-4 and TRBJ1-1; no definite D call. V was cut by 1 base and J by 13 bases, with 13 bases left in between. The CDR3 loop spans 12 amino acids. The CDR3, as DNA: TGTGCCAGCAGTTTAGGGCCCTATTGGGGTTTCTTT. Its translation is CASSLGPYWGFF.

The V call is TRBV27, the J call TRBJ2-7; 7 nucleotides align to TRBD1. V gave up 5 bases and J gave up 0 bases; unmatched junction bases: 1. The CDR3 contains 13 residues. Germline V gene data show CDR1 as MNHEY and CDR2 as SMNVEV (reference sequence). The CDR3 DNA follows: TGTGCCAGCAGTGACAGGGACTCCTACGAGCAGTACTTC. This translates into CASSDRDSYEQYF.

Note on this clonotype: A read error may explain this, as a much larger clone is one base away. The chain carries TRBV7-8 and TRBJ2-5, with unresolved D. The germline CDR1 and CDR2 sequences are SGHVS and FQNEAQ. This CDR3 has 10 residues. V lost 7 bases and J lost 1, with 1 base in between. The CDR3 coding sequence is TGTGCCAGCACCCAAGAGACCCAGTACTTC. Translation: CASTQETQYF.

This clonotype has ten or more counts. V gene TRBV21-1 combines with J gene TRBJ1-2; the table's D call, TRBD1, has no DNA check behind it. TRBV21-1 corresponds to a pseudogene. This CDR3 spans 14 amino acids. DNA of the CDR3: TGTGCCAGCAGCAAAGACAGGGGGGACTATGGCTACACCTTC. Residues: CASSKDRGDYGYTF.

Ten or more counts support this clonotype. This sequence joins TRBV5-1 and TRBJ1-1, with 8 nucleotides matching TRBD1. CDR3 size: 14 residues. V lost 3 bases, J lost 2 bases, and 3 bases stayed unmatched. Germline CDR1 and CDR2: SGHRS and YFSETQ. The CDR3 sequence is CASSSGQGNTEAFF. The CDR3 nucleotides are TGCGCCAGCAGCTCCGGACAGGGCAACACTGAAGCTTTCTTT.